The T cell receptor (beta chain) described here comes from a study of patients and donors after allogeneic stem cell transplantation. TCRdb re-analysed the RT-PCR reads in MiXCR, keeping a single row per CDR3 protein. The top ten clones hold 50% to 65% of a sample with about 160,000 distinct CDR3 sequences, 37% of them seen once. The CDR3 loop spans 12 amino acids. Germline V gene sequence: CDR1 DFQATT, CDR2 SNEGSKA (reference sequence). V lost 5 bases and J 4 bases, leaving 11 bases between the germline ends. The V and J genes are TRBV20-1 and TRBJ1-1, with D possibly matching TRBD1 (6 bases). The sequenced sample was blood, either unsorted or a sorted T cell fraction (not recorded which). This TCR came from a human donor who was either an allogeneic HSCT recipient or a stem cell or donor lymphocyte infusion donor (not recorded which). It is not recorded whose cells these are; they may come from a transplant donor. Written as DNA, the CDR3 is TGCAGTGCTCACAGGGAGGCCACTGAAGCTTTCTTT. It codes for CSAHREATEAFF.